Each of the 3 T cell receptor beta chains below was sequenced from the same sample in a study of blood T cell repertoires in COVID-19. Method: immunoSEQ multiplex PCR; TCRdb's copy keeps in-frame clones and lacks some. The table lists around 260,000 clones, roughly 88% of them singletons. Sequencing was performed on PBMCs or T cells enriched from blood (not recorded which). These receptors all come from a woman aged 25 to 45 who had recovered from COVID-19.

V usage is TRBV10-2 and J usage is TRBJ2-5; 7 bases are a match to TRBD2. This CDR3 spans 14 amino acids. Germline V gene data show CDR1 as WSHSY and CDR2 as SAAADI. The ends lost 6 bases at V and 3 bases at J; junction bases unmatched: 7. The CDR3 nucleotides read TGCGCCAGCAGCCCAGGGACTATTAAAGAGACCCAGTACTTC. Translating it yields CASSPGTIKETQYF.

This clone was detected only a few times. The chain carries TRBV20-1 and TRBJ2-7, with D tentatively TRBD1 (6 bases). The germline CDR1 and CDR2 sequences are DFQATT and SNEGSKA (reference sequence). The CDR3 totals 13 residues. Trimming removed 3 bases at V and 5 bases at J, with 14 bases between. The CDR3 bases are TGCAGTGCTAGTGTAGCAGGGGTCGACGAGCAGTACTTC. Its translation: CSASVAGVDEQYF.

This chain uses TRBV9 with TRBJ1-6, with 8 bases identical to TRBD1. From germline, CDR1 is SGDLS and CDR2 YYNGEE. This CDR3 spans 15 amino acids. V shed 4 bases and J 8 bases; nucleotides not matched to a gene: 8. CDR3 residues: CASSPRGQGDSPLHF. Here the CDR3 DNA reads TGTGCCAGCAGCCCGCGAGGACAGGGAGATTCACCCCTCCACTTT.